The rows below give T cell receptor beta chains drawn from one sample of a study of response to subunit inactivated influenza vaccine. TCRdb independently ran MiXCR on the RT-PCR reads; one entry per CDR3 protein. The sample comprises hundreds of thousands of distinct CDR3 sequences, around a sixth of which are singletons, and under 14% rests with the top ten. The starting material was PBMCs from blood, obtained 11 to 12 days after vaccination. The source of these receptors is a man over 45 who received an inactivated influenza vaccine. Both conserved end residues are part of each CDR3. A D gene is named only where the DNA matches it firmly. Not every row has a clone size; where given, it reads once, few, many or a size class.

>TRBV7-6|-|TRBJ2-7|-
CASSQTTGSYEQYF
TGTGCCAGCAGCCAGACCACCGGGTCCTACGAGCAGTACTTC
>TRBV4-1|TRBD1|TRBJ1-5|-
CASSPGQGASADTQHF
TGCGCCAGCAGCCCGGGACAGGGGGCGTCCGCAGATACGCAGCATTTT
>TRBV7-8|-|TRBJ2-1|-
CASSLRSSAPSEQFF
TGTGCCAGCAGCTTAAGGTCCAGTGCACCCAGTGAGCAGTTCTTC
>TRBV12-3/TRBV12-4|TRBD1|TRBJ1-6|few
CASNTGGSPLHF
TGTGCCAGCAATACAGGGGGCTCACCCCTCCACTTT
>TRBV5-4|-|TRBJ2-3|-
CASSLARHTDTQYF
TGTGCCAGCAGCTTGGCTCGGCACACAGATACGCAGTATTTT
>TRBV18|-|TRBJ2-1|-
CASSPDLLGPNEQFF
TGTGCCAGCTCACCCGACCTCCTGGGCCCTAATGAGCAGTTCTTC
>TRBV5-1|TRBD2|TRBJ2-7|few
CASRVLAGGWNEQYF
TGCGCCAGCAGAGTTCTAGCGGGAGGATGGAACGAGCAGTACTTC
>TRBV20-1|TRBD2|TRBJ2-7|-
CSAIGSGRSYEQYF
TGCAGTGCTATAGGCAGCGGGAGATCCTACGAGCAGTACTTC
>TRBV9|-|TRBJ2-5|few
CASSVGRREETQYF
TGTGCCAGCAGCGTAGGAAGGAGAGAAGAGACCCAGTACTTC
>TRBV6-1|TRBD1|TRBJ1-1|-
CASRPLTGGTEAFF
TGTGCCAGCAGACCCCTAACAGGGGGCACTGAAGCTTTCTTT
>TRBV15|TRBD2|TRBJ2-5|-
CATSTGGGSLRETQYF
TGTGCCACCAGCACCGGGGGGGGTTCGCTCCGGGAGACCCAGTACTTC
>TRBV29-1|-|TRBJ1-1|-
CSCRMNPGTEAFF
TGCAGCTGTCGGATGAATCCGGGCACTGAAGCTTTCTTT
>TRBV18|-|TRBJ2-7|-
CASSHYQRDGGSYEQYF
TGTGCCAGCTCACATTATCAACGGGACGGTGGATCCTACGAGCAGTACTTC
>TRBV28|-|TRBJ2-2|many
CAIERSGVAGELFF
TGTGCCATCGAGAGGTCAGGGGTGGCCGGGGAGCTGTTTTTT
>TRBV4-3|-|TRBJ2-1|-
CASSQDRGPLFPAPNEQFF
TGCGCCAGCAGCCAAGATCGGGGTCCTCTTTTCCCCGCACCCAATGAGCAGTTCTTC
>TRBV20-1|TRBD2|TRBJ2-7|-
CSARGLAGSEQYF
TGCAGTGCTAGAGGTCTAGCGGGATCCGAGCAGTACTTC
>TRBV5-4|TRBD1|TRBJ1-2|few
CASRQGEGGYTF
TGTGCCAGCAGGCAGGGGGAGGGTGGCTACACCTTC
>TRBV14|TRBD2|TRBJ2-7|-
CASSQGGGPAYEQYF
TGTGCCAGCAGCCAGGGGGGAGGGCCCGCTTACGAGCAGTACTTC
>TRBV25-1|-|TRBJ2-7|-
CASSSSGGLREQYF
TGTGCCAGCAGTTCGTCAGGCGGGTTACGCGAGCAGTACTTC
>TRBV5-6|-|TRBJ2-7|-
CASSTGVFNHYEQYF
TGTGCCAGCAGCACCGGGGTCTTTAACCATTACGAGCAGTACTTC
>TRBV6-1|-|TRBJ1-2|few
CAVRGAGPNYGYTF
TGTGCAGTAAGGGGAGCGGGTCCTAACTATGGCTACACCTTC
>TRBV10-3|-|TRBJ1-5|few
CAISEKEVLGQPQHF
TGTGCCATCAGTGAGAAGGAAGTTTTGGGTCAGCCCCAGCATTTT
>TRBV6-1|TRBD1|TRBJ1-1|-
CASTIDRGVTEAFF
TGTGCCAGCACCATCGACAGGGGCGTCACTGAAGCTTTCTTT
>TRBV28|TRBD1|TRBJ2-7|-
CASNPDRGLYEQYF
TGTGCCAGCAACCCGGACAGGGGGCTCTACGAGCAGTACTTC
>TRBV29-1|TRBD1|TRBJ2-5|few
CSVDRPETGVGETQYF
TGCAGCGTTGACCGTCCCGAGACAGGGGTGGGCGAGACCCAGTACTTC
>TRBV2|TRBD2|TRBJ2-3|-
CASNSGESTDTQYF
TGTGCCAGCAACAGCGGGGAAAGCACAGATACGCAGTATTTT
>TRBV7-3|-|TRBJ2-2|-
CASSLAKDTGELFF
TGTGCCAGCAGCCTGGCAAAGGACACCGGGGAGCTGTTTTTT